This entry lists 17 T cell receptor beta chains sequenced from one sample in a study of T cells expressing NK-cell markers. Following a re-call of the 5' RACE reads, TCRdb has one entry per CDR3 protein and lacks DNA. The sample spans 200,000 to 300,000 distinct CDR3 sequences; the ten largest clones claim 4% to 5%. The sample taken for sequencing was blood T cells: a sorted CD56 or NKG2C T cell subset, CD4+ or CD8+ T cells, or bulk PBMC T cells (not recorded which). Receptors originate from a woman between 18 and 69 years old in good health.

This chain links TRBV7-2 with TRBJ2-7; as DNA is missing, the TRBD2 call by TCRdb cannot be tested. The CDR3 runs to 17 residues. Per germline, CDR1 SGHTA and CDR2 FQGNSA. The CDR3 spells CASSLGTSGRRTYEQYF.

The rearrangement links TRBV7-9 to TRBJ1-1; no DNA is available, so the TRBD1 call from TCRdb remains unchecked. In germline, CDR1 is SEHNR, CDR2 FQNEAQ (reference sequence). The CDR3 runs 15 residues. This CDR3 is CASSFGVGGDTEAFF.

This chain connects TRBV9 to TRBJ2-4; absent DNA, TCRdb's TRBD1 call cannot be checked. CDR3 length equals 15 residues. Germline assignment: CDR1 SGDLS and CDR2 YYNGEE. CDR3 in amino acids: CASSNLRDGKNIQYF.

The chain links TRBV5-1 to TRBJ2-3; TCRdb names TRBD2, which stays unverified in the absence of DNA. Looked up from germline, CDR1 is SGHRS and CDR2 is YFSETQ. The CDR3 is made up of 13 amino acids. The CDR3 spells CASSRGNTDTQYF.

The chain couples TRBV7-3 to TRBJ1-1; the TRBD1 assignment by TCRdb is unverifiable without DNA. The CDR3 has 14 amino acids. The germline gives CDR1 SGHTA, CDR2 FQGTGA. This chain's CDR3 is CASSPLGGDTEAFF.

The V call is TRBV29-1, the J call TRBJ2-1; checking the TCRdb D call of TRBD2 is not possible without DNA. CDR1 SQVTM and CDR2 ANQGSEA come from the germline V gene. This CDR3 has 14 residues. CDR3 sequence: CSVERRLADNEQFF.

The chain employs TRBV12-3 or TRBV12-4 and TRBJ2-7; checking the TCRdb D call of TRBD2 is not possible without DNA. The CDR3 is made up of 13 amino acids. The CDR3 sequence: CASKTIAAYEQYF.

The chain couples TRBV29-1 to TRBJ2-7; TCRdb selects TRBD1, and the lack of DNA leaves this call unchecked. Germline-derived CDR1 and CDR2 are SQVTM and ANQGSEA. This CDR3 is 15 amino acids long. Here the CDR3 reads CSVEGLRSGKGEQYF.

The J gene is TRBJ2-1, the V gene TRBV27; the TCRdb call, TRBD2, lacks DNA for checking. The CDR3 contains 16 residues. Germline CDR1 is MNHEY and CDR2 is SMNVEV (reference sequence). CDR3 amino acids: CASSLLAGGPFNEQFF.

The chain joins TRBV20-1 to TRBJ2-1; TCRdb reports TRBD2, a call that lacks DNA to check it against. The CDR3 runs to 16 residues. Germline values: CDR1 DFQATT, CDR2 SNEGSKA (reference sequence). The CDR3 loop is CSARSQRGGSYNEQFF.

The chain carries TRBV9 and TRBJ1-2; TCRdb outputs TRBD1, but without DNA this stays unchecked. This CDR3 has 13 amino acids. Germline values: CDR1 SGDLS, CDR2 YYNGEE. The CDR3 here is CASSVAGAYGYTF.

The V and J genes are TRBV6-1 and TRBJ1-4; TCRdb's D call of TRBD1 is untestable without DNA. Germline assignment: CDR1 MNHNS and CDR2 SASEGT. This CDR3 region has 15 residues. CDR3: CASSPHGTSSEKLFF.

The gene calls are TRBV5-1 and TRBJ2-5; there is no DNA to check the TCRdb D call of TRBD2. Germline V lookup: CDR1 SGHRS, CDR2 YFSETQ. The CDR3 length is 15 residues. The CDR3: CASSLVSGNVETQYF.

The chain has TRBV20-1 and TRBJ1-4; TCRdb reports TRBD1, a call that lacks DNA to check it against. The germline CDR1 and CDR2 sequences are DFQATT and SNEGSKA (reference sequence). The CDR3 spans 16 residues. The CDR3 spells CSALGGTGKENEKLFF.

CDR3 loop: CASSPTSTGELFF. This chain uses TRBV11-3 with TRBJ2-2. Germline V gene sequence: CDR1 SGHNT, CDR2 YENEEA. The CDR3 covers 13 residues.

The V and J genes are TRBV7-8 and TRBJ2-3; the D call of TRBD2 rests on TCRdb alone, since no DNA is present to check it. Germline V lookup: CDR1 SGHVS, CDR2 FQNEAQ. The CDR3 runs 15 residues. The CDR3: CASSLASGRGDTQYF.

The chain is built from TRBV29-1 and TRBJ2-3; TCRdb outputs TRBD1, but without DNA this stays unchecked. This CDR3 contains 14 residues. Germline CDR1 reads SQVTM; CDR2 reads ANQGSEA. The CDR3 sequence: CSVEARGWGDTQYF.